This TCR beta chain stems from a study of blood T cell repertoires in COVID-19. Background on the study: Material from acute and convalescent COVID-19 was sourced from the United States, Italy and Spain. Nucleic acid was either cDNA or gDNA, and it came from T cells, B-cell-depleted T cells, or PBMCs.

Per the original methods: Amplification with reference gene primers provided the estimates of nucleated cell counts. Sequencing was performed with immunoSEQ multiplex PCR; in TCRdb, only in-frame clones are kept and a portion is missing. V and J calls and clone size are copied from that table; D and trimming were computed from the DNA. The table records approximately 160,000 clones, roughly 77% of them present only once. Between the trimmed V and J ends, which lost 1 base and 10 bases, there was a span of 11 bases. Germline CDR1 is SGHTA and CDR2 is FQGNSA. The CDR3 loop spans 14 amino acids. The TCR originated in a human donor in a cohort sampled during active COVID-19. The rearrangement links TRBV7-2 to TRBJ1-6; D unresolved. Input material: peripheral blood. The CDR3 protein is CASSLGSRSSPLHF. DNA of the CDR3: TGTGCCAGCAGCTTAGGGTCTAGGAGCTCACCCCTCCACTTT.